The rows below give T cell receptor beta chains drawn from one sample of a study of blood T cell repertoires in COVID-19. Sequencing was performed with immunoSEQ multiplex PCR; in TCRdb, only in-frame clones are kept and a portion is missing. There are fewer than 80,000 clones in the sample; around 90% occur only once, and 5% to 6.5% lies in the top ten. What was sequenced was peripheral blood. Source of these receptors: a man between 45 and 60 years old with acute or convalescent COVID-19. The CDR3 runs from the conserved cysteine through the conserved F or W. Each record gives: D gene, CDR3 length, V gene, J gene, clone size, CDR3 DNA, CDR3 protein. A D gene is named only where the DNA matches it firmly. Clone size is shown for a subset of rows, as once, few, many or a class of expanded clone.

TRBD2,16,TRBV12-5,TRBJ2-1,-,TGTGCTAGTGGTTTGGCGACTAGCGGGAGAACAAATGAGCAGTTCTTC,CASGLATSGRTNEQFF
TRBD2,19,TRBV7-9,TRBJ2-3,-,TGTGCCAGCAGCTTAAGGTTAGCGGGAGTTGAGGCGAGCACAGATACGCAGTATTTT,CASSLRLAGVEASTDTQYF
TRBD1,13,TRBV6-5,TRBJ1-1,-,TGTGCCAGCAGTCGCACACGACAGGGTGGATGGTTTTTT,CASSRTRQGGWFF
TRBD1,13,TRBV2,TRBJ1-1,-,TGTGCCAGCAAGACAGGGGGCAGGACTGAAGCTTTCTTT,CASKTGGRTEAFF
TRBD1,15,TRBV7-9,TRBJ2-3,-,TGTGCCAGCAGCCCGGGACAGGGGGCATCAGATACGCAGTATTTT,CASSPGQGASDTQYF
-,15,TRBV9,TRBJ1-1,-,TGTGCCAGCAGCCCGGGGACTGGGCTGAGCACTGAAGCTTTCTTT,CASSPGTGLSTEAFF
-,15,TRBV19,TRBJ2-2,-,TGTGCCAGTAGTTACCGGGAAAGGAATAACGGGGAGCTGTTTTTT,CASSYRERNNGELFF
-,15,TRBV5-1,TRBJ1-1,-,TGCGCCAGCAGCTTGGAATCAGGGCTGGACACTGAAGCTTTCTTT,CASSLESGLDTEAFF
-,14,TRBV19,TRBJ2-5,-,TGTGCCAGTAGTACGTATGACAGCCAAGAGACCCAGTACTTC,CASSTYDSQETQYF
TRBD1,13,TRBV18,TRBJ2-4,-,TGTGCCAGCTCAGGACAGGGGGCGGACATTCAGTACTTC,CASSGQGADIQYF
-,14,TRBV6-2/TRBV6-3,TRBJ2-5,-,TGTGCCAGCAGTATAACCGGGAGCCCTGAGACCCAGTACTTC,CASSITGSPETQYF
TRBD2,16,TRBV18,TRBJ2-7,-,TGTGCCAGCTCACTCGGGACTAGCGGGACCATCTACGAGCAGTACTTC,CASSLGTSGTIYEQYF
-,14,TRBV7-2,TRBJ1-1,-,TGTGCCAGCATTTGGGGGGGGATGAACACTGAAGCTTTCTTT,CASIWGGMNTEAFF
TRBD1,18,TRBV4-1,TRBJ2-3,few,TGCGCCAGCAGCCAAGGAATCCGAAGGCAGGGGGGCACAGATACGCAGTATTTT,CASSQGIRRQGGTDTQYF
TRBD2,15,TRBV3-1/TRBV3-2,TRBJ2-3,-,TGTGCCAGCTCCCACGCGGCGGGAGGTGCAGATACGCAGTATTTT,CASSHAAGGADTQYF
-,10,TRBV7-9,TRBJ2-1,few,TGTGCCTGGGGGGACCCAGAGCAGTTCTTC,CAWGDPEQFF
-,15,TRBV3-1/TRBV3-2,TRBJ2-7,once,TGTGCCAGCAGCCAAGTCTCGAGGGCGGCCTACGAGCAGTACTTC,CASSQVSRAAYEQYF
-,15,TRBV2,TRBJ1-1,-,TGTGCCAGCAGTGAAAGTAGCTTGGGTTACACTGAAGCTTTCTTT,CASSESSLGYTEAFF
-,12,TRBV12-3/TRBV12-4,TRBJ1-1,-,TGTGCCAGCAGTCCCTACCTTTCTGAAGCTTTCTTT,CASSPYLSEAFF
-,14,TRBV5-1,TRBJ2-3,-,TGCGCCAGCAGCTTGGGGTCAGGGACAGATACGCAGTATTTT,CASSLGSGTDTQYF
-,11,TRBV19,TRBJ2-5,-,TGTGCCAGTAGTACCAGGGGTTCCCAGTACTTC,CASSTRGSQYF
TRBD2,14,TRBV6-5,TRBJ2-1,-,TGTGCCACTGCGACTAGCGGATCCTACAATGAGCAGTTCTTC,CATATSGSYNEQFF
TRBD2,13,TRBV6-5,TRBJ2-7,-,TGTGCCAGCGGTCGTAGCGGGGAGGTCGAGCAGTACTTC,CASGRSGEVEQYF
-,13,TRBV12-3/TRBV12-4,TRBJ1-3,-,TGTGCCAGCAGCAGGGGATACGGAAACACCATATATTTT,CASSRGYGNTIYF
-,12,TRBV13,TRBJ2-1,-,TGTGCCAGCAGCTCACCCGGTAATGAGCAGTTCTTC,CASSSPGNEQFF
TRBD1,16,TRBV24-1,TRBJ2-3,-,TGTGCCACCAGCGCTACCGGGACAGGGAGTTTAGATACGCAGTATTTT,CATSATGTGSLDTQYF
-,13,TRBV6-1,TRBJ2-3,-,TGTGCCAGCAGTGACGGCGCGGAGGATACGCAGTATTTT,CASSDGAEDTQYF
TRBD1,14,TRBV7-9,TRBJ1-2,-,TGTGCCAGCAGCCCCGGGACAGGGGGCGACGGCTACACCTTC,CASSPGTGGDGYTF
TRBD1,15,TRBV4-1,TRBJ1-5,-,TGCGCCAGCAGCCAACCTAGACAGGGCTTTCAGCCCCAGCATTTT,CASSQPRQGFQPQHF
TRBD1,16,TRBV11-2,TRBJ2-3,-,TGTGCCAGCAGCTTACTCGCAGGGGGCGTTGCAGATACGCAGTATTTT,CASSLLAGGVADTQYF
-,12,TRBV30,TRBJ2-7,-,TGTGCCTGGAGTGTAATGGGGGGCGAGCAGTACTTC,CAWSVMGGEQYF
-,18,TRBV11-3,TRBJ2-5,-,TGTGCCAGCAGCTTAAACTTGCGGGACTTGTTGTACCAAGAGACCCAGTACTTC,CASSLNLRDLLYQETQYF
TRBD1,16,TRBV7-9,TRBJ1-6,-,TGTGCCAGCAGCTTAGATCCAGGGGGACCTAATTCACCCCTCCACTTT,CASSLDPGGPNSPLHF
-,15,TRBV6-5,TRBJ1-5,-,TGTGCCAGCAGGTCTCCAGGGGCTTGGAATCAGCCCCAGCATTTT,CASRSPGAWNQPQHF
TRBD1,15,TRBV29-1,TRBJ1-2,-,TGCAGCGTTGGGGAAGGACAGGGGGAAAACTATGGCTACACCTTC,CSVGEGQGENYGYTF
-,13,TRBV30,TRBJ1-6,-,TGTGCCTGGGGAGGAGGTAATGGTTCACCCCTCCACTTT,CAWGGGNGSPLHF